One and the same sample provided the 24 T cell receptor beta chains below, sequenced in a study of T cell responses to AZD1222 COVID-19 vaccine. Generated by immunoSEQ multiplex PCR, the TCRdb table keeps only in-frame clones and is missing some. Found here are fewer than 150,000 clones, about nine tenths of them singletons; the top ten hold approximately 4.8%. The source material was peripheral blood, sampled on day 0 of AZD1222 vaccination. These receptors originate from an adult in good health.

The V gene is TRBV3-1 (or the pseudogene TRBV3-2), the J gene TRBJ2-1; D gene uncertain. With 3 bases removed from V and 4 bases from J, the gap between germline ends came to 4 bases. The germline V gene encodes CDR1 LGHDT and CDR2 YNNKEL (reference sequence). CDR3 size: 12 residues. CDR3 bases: TGTGCCAGCAGCCAGGGGTACAATGAGCAGTTCTTC. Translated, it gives CASSQGYNEQFF.

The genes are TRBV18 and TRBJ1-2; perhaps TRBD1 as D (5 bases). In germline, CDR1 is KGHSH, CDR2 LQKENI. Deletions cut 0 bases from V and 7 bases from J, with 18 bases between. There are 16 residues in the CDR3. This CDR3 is CASSPPSQRGASGYTF. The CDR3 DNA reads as TGTGCCAGCTCACCACCTTCCCAACGCGGGGCTTCTGGCTACACCTTC. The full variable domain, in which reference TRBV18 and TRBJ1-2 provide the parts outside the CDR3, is NAGVMQNPRHLVRRRGQEARLRCSPMKGHSHVYWYRQLPEEGLKFMVYLQKENIIDESGMPKERFSAEFPKEGPSILRIQQVVRGDSAAYFCASSPPSQRGASGYTFGSGTRLTVV.

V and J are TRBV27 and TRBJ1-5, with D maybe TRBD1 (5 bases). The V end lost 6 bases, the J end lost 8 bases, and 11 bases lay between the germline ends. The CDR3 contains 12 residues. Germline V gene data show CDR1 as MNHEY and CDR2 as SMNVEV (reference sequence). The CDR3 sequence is CASSPGGKPQHF. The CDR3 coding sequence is TGTGCCAGCAGCCCCGGGGGTAAGCCCCAGCATTTT.

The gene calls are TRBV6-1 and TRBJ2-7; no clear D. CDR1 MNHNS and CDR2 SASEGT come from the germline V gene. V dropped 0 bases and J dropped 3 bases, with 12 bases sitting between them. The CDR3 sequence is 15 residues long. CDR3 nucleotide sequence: TGTGCCAGCAGTGAAGCTCGCGACGCATACTACGAGCAGTACTTC. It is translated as CASSEARDAYYEQYF.

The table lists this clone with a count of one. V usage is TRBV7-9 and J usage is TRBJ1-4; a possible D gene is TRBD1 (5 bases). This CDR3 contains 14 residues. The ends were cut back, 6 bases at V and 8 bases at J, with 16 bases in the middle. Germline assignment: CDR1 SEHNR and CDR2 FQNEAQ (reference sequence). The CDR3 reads CASRDSGREEKLFF. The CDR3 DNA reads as TGTGCCAGCAGGGACTCGGGGCGAGAGGAAAAACTGTTTTTT.

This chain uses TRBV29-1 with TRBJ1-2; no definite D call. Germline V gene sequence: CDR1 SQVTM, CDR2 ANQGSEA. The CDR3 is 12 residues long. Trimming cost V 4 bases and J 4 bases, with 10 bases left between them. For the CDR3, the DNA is TGCAGCGTTGTGTCCTATTCCTATGGCTACACCTTC. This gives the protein CSVVSYSYGYTF. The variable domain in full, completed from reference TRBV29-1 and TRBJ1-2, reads SAVISQKPSRDICQRGTSLTIQCQVDSQVTMMFWYRQQPGQSLTLIATANQGSEATYESGFVIDKFPISRPNLTFSTLTVSNMSPEDSSIYLCSVVSYSYGYTFGSGTRLTVV.

The CDR3 DNA sequence: TGTGCCAGCAGCTTTGTGTCCAGTGAGAACACTGAAGCTTTCTTT. This codes for CASSFVSSENTEAFF. V is TRBV5-4 and J is TRBJ1-1; D is uncertain. The CDR3 sequence is 15 residues long. Trimming removed 2 bases from V and 1 base from J, with 12 bases in between. Per the germline V gene, CDR1 is SGHNT and CDR2 is YYREEE (reference sequence).

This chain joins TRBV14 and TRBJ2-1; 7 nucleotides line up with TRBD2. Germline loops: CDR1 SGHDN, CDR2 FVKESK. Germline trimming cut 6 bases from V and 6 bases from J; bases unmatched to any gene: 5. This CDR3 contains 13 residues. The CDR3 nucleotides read TGTGCCAGCAGGGCTAGCGGATCCAATGAGCAGTTCTTC. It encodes CASRASGSNEQFF.

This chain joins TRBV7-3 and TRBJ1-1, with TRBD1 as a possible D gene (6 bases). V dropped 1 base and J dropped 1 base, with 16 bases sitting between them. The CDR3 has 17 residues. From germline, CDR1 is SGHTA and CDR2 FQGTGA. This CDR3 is CASSLRGALQSNTEAFF. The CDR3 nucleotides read TGTGCCAGCAGCTTAAGGGGGGCCCTACAGTCGAACACTGAAGCTTTCTTT.

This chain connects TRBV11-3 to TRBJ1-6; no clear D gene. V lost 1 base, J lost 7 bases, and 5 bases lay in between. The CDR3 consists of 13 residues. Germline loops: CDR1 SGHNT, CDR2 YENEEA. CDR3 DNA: TGTGCCAGCAGCTTAGGCTGGAATTCACCCCTCCACTTT. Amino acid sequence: CASSLGWNSPLHF.

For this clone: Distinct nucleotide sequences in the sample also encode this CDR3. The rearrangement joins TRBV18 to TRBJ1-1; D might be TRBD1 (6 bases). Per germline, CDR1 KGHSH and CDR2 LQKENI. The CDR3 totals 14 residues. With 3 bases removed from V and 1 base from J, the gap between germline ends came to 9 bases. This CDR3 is CASSPLGANTEAFF. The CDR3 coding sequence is TGTGCCAGCTCACCGCTGGGGGCGAACACTGAAGCTTTCTTT.

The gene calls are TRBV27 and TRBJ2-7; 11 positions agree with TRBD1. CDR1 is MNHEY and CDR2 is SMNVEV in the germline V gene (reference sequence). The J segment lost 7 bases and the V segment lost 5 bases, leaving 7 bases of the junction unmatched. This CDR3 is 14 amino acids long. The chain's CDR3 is CASSVGQGDFEQYF. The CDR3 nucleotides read TGTGCCAGCAGTGTGGGACAGGGGGATTTTGAGCAGTACTTC.

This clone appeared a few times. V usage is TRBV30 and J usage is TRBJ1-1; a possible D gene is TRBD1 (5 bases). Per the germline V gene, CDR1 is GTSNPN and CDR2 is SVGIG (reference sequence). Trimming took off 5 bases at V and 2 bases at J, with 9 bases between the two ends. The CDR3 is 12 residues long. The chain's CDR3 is CAWGHLNTEAFF. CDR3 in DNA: TGTGCCTGGGGACACCTAAACACTGAAGCTTTCTTT.

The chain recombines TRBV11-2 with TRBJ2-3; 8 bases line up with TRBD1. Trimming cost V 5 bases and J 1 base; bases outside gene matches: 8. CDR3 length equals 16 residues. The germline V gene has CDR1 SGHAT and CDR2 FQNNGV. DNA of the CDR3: TGTGCCAGCAGCCCAATGGACAGGGAGGGCACAGATACGCAGTATTTT. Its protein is CASSPMDREGTDTQYF. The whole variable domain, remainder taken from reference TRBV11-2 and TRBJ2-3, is EAGVAQSPRYKIIEKRQSVAFWCNPISGHATLYWYQQILGQGPKLLIQFQNNGVVDDSQLPKDRFSAERLKGVDSTLKIQPAKLEDSAVYLCASSPMDREGTDTQYFGPGTRLTVL.

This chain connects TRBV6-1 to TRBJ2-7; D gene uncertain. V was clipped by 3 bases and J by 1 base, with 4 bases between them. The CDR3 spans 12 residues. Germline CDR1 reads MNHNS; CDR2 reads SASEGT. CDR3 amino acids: CASSDVSYEQYF. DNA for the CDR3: TGTGCCAGCAGTGATGTATCCTACGAGCAGTACTTC.

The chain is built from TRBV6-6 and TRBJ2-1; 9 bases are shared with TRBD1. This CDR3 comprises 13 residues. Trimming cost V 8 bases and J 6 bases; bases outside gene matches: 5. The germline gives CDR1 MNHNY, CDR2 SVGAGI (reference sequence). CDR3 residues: CASGDRAPNEQFF. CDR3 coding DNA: TGTGCCAGCGGGGACAGGGCCCCCAATGAGCAGTTCTTC.

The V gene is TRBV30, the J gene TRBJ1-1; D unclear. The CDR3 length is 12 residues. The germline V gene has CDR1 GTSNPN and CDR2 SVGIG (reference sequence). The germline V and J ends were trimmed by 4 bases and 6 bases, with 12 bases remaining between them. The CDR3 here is CAWTPPYAEAFF. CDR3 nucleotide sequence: TGTGCCTGGACCCCCCCGTACGCTGAAGCTTTCTTT.

CDR3 amino acids: CASSYLEARGLEAADTQYF. For the CDR3, the DNA is TGTGCCAGCAGTTACCTCGAGGCCCGGGGATTGGAGGCGGCAGATACGCAGTATTTT. The chain combines TRBV7-6 with TRBJ2-3; D is perhaps TRBD2 (5 bases). V was shortened by 6 bases and J by 4 bases, with 29 bases between the two germline ends. Germline values: CDR1 SGHVS, CDR2 FNYEAQ. The CDR3 is 19 amino acids. Together with reference TRBV7-6 and TRBJ2-3, the CDR3 gives the full variable domain: GAGVSQSPRYKVTKRGQDVALRCDPISGHVSLYWYRQALGQGPEFLTYFNYEAQQDKSGLPNDRFSAERPEGSISTLTIQRTEQRDSAMYRCASSYLEARGLEAADTQYFGPGTRLTVL.

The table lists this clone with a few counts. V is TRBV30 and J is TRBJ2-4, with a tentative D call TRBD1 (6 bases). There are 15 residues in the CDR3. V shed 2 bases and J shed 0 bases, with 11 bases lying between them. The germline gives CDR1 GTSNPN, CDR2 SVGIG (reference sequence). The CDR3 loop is CAWSPYRVAKNIQYF. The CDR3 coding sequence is TGTGCCTGGAGTCCCTACAGGGTAGCCAAAAACATTCAGTACTTC.

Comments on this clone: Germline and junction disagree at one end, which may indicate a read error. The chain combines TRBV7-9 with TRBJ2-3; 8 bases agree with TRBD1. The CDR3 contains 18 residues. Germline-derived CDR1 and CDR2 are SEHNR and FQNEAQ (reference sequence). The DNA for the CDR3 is TGTGCCAGCAGCAAAGAAAGGTTGGGACAGGTCAGCAAAGATACGCAGTATTTT. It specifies CASSKERLGQVSKDTQYF.

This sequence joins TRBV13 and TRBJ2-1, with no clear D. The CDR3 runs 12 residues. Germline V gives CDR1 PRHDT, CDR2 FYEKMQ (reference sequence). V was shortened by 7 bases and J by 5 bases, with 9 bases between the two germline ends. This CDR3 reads CASIYQHNEQFF. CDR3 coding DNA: TGTGCCAGCATTTATCAGCACAATGAGCAGTTCTTC.

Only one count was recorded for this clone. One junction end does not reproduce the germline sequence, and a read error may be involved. The CDR3 is CASEAAAGGSF. The CDR3, as DNA: TGTGCCAGCGAGGCAGCAGCGGGCGGGAGCTTT. V usage is TRBV2 and J usage is TRBJ2-3; TRBD2 agrees at 7 bases. CDR3 length: 11 residues. CDR1 SNHLY and CDR2 FYNNEI come from the germline V gene.

The CDR3 reads CSGGGDGYTF. The CDR3 nucleotides read TGCAGTGGGGGAGGGGATGGCTACACCTTC. The V call is TRBV20-1, the J call TRBJ1-2; D perhaps matches TRBD1 (5 bases). Trimming removed 7 bases at V and 6 bases at J, with 9 bases between. CDR3 length: 10 residues. Germline CDR1 is DFQATT and CDR2 is SNEGSKA (reference sequence).

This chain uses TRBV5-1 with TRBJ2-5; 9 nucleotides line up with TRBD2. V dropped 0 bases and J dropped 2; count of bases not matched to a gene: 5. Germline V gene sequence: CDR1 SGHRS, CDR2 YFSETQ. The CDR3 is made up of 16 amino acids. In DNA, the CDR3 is TGCGCCAGCAGCTTGGGCGGGACTAGCTCACAAGAGACCCAGTACTTC. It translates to CASSLGGTSSQETQYF.